The next 25 T cell receptor beta chains were all read from a single sample in a study of blood T cell repertoires in COVID-19. The table came from immunoSEQ multiplex PCR; TCRdb's copy has only in-frame clones and leaves some out. The profile shows around 70,000 clones, 70% to 90% of them singletons. Sequenced material: peripheral blood. These receptors all stem from a woman between 55 and 75 years old with acute or convalescent COVID-19.

The rearrangement uses TRBV6-6 and TRBJ1-2; TRBD1 matches 11 bases. The CDR3 length is 13 residues. J gave up 8 bases and V 8 bases, and 7 bases lay outside the gene matches. The germline V gene has CDR1 MNHNY and CDR2 SVGAGI (reference sequence). The CDR3 is CASYGQGAEGYTF. The DNA for the CDR3 is TGTGCCAGCTATGGACAGGGGGCGGAAGGCTACACCTTC.

V usage is TRBV30 and J usage is TRBJ2-3; D is perhaps TRBD1 (6 bases). The CDR3 consists of 19 residues. V was clipped by 0 bases and J by 0 bases, with 22 bases between them. CDR1 is GTSNPN and CDR2 is SVGIG in the germline V gene (reference sequence). The CDR3 bases are TGTGCCTGGAGTGTAGTCGGTATCCTGGACAGAGAAAGCACAGATACGCAGTATTTT. Amino acids: CAWSVVGILDRESTDTQYF. The complete variable domain, with remaining parts taken from reference TRBV30 and TRBJ2-3, reads SQTIHQWPATLVQPVGSPLSLECTVEGTSNPNLYWYRQAAGRGLQLLFYSVGIGQISSEVPQNLSASRPQDRQFILSSKKLLLSDSGFYLCAWSVVGILDRESTDTQYFGPGTRLTVL.

Here the CDR3 DNA reads TGTGCCAGCAGTTACTCCCTAAGTCAGCCCCAGCATTTT. It codes for CASSYSLSQPQHF. The chain recombines TRBV6-5 with TRBJ1-5; no reliable D call. V lost 0 bases and J 6 bases, leaving 6 bases between the germline ends. Germline CDR1 MNHEY, CDR2 SVGAGI. The CDR3 is 13 residues long.

V usage is TRBV24-1 and J usage is TRBJ2-1; TRBD2 aligns across 7 bases. Looked up from germline, CDR1 is KGHDR and CDR2 is SFDVKD. The V and J ends lost 4 bases and 7 bases, in that order; junction bases with no gene match: 6. The CDR3 is 14 amino acids. CDR3 nucleotides: TGTGCCACCAGTGACCCGAGCGGGGTGAATGAGCAGTTCTTC. This gives the protein CATSDPSGVNEQFF.

The rearrangement uses TRBV5-8 and TRBJ2-7, with D possibly TRBD1 on 6 matching bases. Germline CDR1 and CDR2: SGHTS and YDEGEE. V was pared by 4 bases and J by 4 bases, with 15 bases between. The CDR3 is made up of 14 amino acids. The CDR3 nucleotides are TGTGCCAGCAGCCTAGACAGGTTGCAATACGAGCAGTACGTC. Its translation: CASSLDRLQYEQYV.

This clone was counted a few times. The rearrangement joins TRBV19 to TRBJ1-5; no reliable D call. The CDR3 contains 14 residues. The germline gives CDR1 LNHDA, CDR2 SQIVND (reference sequence). The V end lost 5 bases, the J end lost 6 bases, and 14 bases lay between the germline ends. CDR3 sequence: CASSSTNPTQPQHF. In DNA, the CDR3 is TGTGCCAGTAGTTCGACAAATCCGACTCAGCCCCAGCATTTT.

This sequence joins TRBV10-2 and TRBJ1-1; TRBD1 might be the D (5 bases). Trimming took 4 bases from V and 5 from J, leaving 14 bases between them. Germline V gives CDR1 WSHSY, CDR2 SAAADI. The CDR3 contains 14 residues. CDR3 amino acids: CASSVGGAWTEAFF. The CDR3 region has the DNA TGCGCCAGCAGTGTAGGAGGGGCTTGGACTGAAGCTTTCTTT.

This clone was seen a single time. This chain uses TRBV19 with TRBJ1-4; D is perhaps TRBD1 (5 bases). The V and J ends lost 5 bases and 5 bases respectively, with 15 bases between them. Germline V CDR1 and CDR2: LNHDA, SQIVND (reference sequence). The CDR3 spans 15 residues. Here the CDR3 DNA reads TGTGCCAGTAGTGCCTCTGGACGGACAAATGAAAAACTGTTTTTT. This translates into CASSASGRTNEKLFF.

The chain has TRBV24-1 and TRBJ2-3; 7 nucleotides agree with TRBD2. The junction had 10 bases not matched to a gene; V was cut back by 10 bases and J by 4 bases. This CDR3 spans 14 amino acids. Germline V gene sequence: CDR1 KGHDR, CDR2 SFDVKD. The CDR3 sequence is CATSKGRDADTQYF. In DNA form, the CDR3 reads TGTGCCACATCCAAGGGGAGGGACGCAGATACGCAGTATTTT.

The chain recombines TRBV5-1 with TRBJ2-1, with D possibly matching TRBD2 (5 bases). Trimming pared 4 bases from V and 5 bases from J, leaving 13 bases between. Germline-derived CDR1 and CDR2 are SGHRS and YFSETQ. This CDR3 spans 14 amino acids. CDR3 DNA: TGCGCCAGCAGCCGGGGTGGTGACGACAATGAGCAGTTCTTC. This sequence encodes CASSRGGDDNEQFF.

The rearrangement links TRBV7-9 to TRBJ2-3; possibly TRBD1 for D (5 bases). Trimming took 1 base from V and 2 from J, leaving 10 bases between them. The CDR3 covers 15 residues. Germline V gene data show CDR1 as SEHNR and CDR2 as FQNEAQ (reference sequence). The CDR3 protein is CASSLGAGITDTQYF. CDR3 in DNA: TGTGCCAGCAGCTTAGGGGCAGGGATCACAGATACGCAGTATTTT.

V and J are TRBV4-3 and TRBJ2-7; 9 bases fit TRBD1. This CDR3 contains 18 residues. The junction had 14 bases not matched to a gene; V was cut back by 3 bases and J by 2 bases. The germline V gene has CDR1 LGHNA and CDR2 YSLEER. CDR3 residues: CASSQAATGTGIPYEQYF. Here the CDR3 DNA reads TGCGCCAGCAGCCAGGCCGCAACCGGGACAGGGATTCCCTACGAGCAGTACTTC.

The V gene is TRBV7-7, the J gene TRBJ1-5; TRBD1 matches at 7 bases. Losses at the gene ends were 2 bases for V and 8 bases for J; bases not matched to a gene: 9. This CDR3 is built from 15 residues. The V gene's germline CDR1 is SSHAT and CDR2 FNYEAQ (reference sequence). CDR3 nucleotides: TGTGCCAGCAGCTTACCAGGGGGGAGAGGTGAGCCCCAGCATTTT. It translates to CASSLPGGRGEPQHF.

The rearrangement uses TRBV24-1 and TRBJ2-7, with TRBD1 matching 9 bases. This CDR3 comprises 15 residues. J gave up 0 bases and V 5 bases, and 4 bases lay outside the gene matches. In germline, CDR1 is KGHDR, CDR2 SFDVKD. This chain's CDR3 is CATSVGTGSSYEQYF. The DNA for the CDR3 is TGTGCCACCAGTGTTGGGACAGGGAGCTCCTACGAGCAGTACTTC.

The chain couples TRBV6-5 to TRBJ1-2; perhaps TRBD1 as D (6 bases). Trimming left V 7 bases short and J 4 bases short, with 16 bases between. CDR1 is MNHEY and CDR2 is SVGAGI in the germline V gene. The CDR3 is 14 amino acids. The CDR3 DNA follows: TGTGCCAGCACCGAATACAGGGCAGGCTATGGCTACACCTTC. Encoded protein: CASTEYRAGYGYTF.

The rearrangement links TRBV11-2 to TRBJ2-3; perhaps TRBD2 as D (5 bases). CDR1 and CDR2 from the germline V gene are SGHAT and FQNNGV. The CDR3 runs 14 residues. V was trimmed by 5 bases and J by 5 bases, leaving 14 bases between them. In DNA, the CDR3 is TGTGCCAGCAGCAAAGATGGTCGGGGAGATACGCAGTATTTT. Protein product: CASSKDGRGDTQYF.

This chain connects TRBV5-1 to TRBJ2-7, with TRBD1 matching over 7 bases. The CDR3 extends over 14 amino acids. CDR1 and CDR2 (germline): SGHRS, YFSETQ. J gave up 4 bases and V 7 bases, and 11 bases lay outside the gene matches. The CDR3 bases are TGCGCCAGCCGGATCCAGGGGGAGTTGTACGAGCAGTACTTC. It yields the protein CASRIQGELYEQYF.

V gene TRBV2 combines with J gene TRBJ2-7; D might be TRBD2 (7 bases). The CDR3 is 14 residues long. Germline values: CDR1 SNHLY, CDR2 FYNNEI. Trimming took 1 base from V and 4 from J, leaving 11 bases between them. The CDR3 sequence is CASSEEGGKYEQYF. For the CDR3, the DNA is TGTGCCAGCAGTGAAGAGGGGGGGAAGTACGAGCAGTACTTC.

This clone was counted once. This chain joins TRBV14 and TRBJ1-4; D remains ambiguous. This CDR3 is built from 15 residues. Trimming left V 3 bases short and J 3 bases short, with 11 bases between. Germline V gene lookup returns CDR1 SGHDN and CDR2 FVKESK. CDR3 sequence reads: CASSQFLSPNEKLFF. The CDR3 DNA reads TGTGCCAGCAGCCAGTTCCTGAGTCCTAATGAAAAACTGTTTTTT.

The rearrangement links TRBV6-5 to TRBJ2-1, with TRBD1 matching 9 bases. The CDR3 consists of 15 residues. Germline values: CDR1 MNHEY, CDR2 SVGAGI. Germline trimming cut 6 bases from V and 1 base from J; bases unmatched to any gene: 4. CDR3 DNA: TGTGCCAGCAGCCTGGACAGGGGATCCTACAATGAGCAGTTCTTC. Encoded protein: CASSLDRGSYNEQFF.

The J gene is TRBJ1-2, the V gene TRBV2, with 8 bases aligning to TRBD1. V lost 10 bases to trimming and J lost 4 bases; unmatched junction nucleotides: 8. Germline-derived CDR1 and CDR2 are SNHLY and FYNNEI. This CDR3 comprises 13 residues. This CDR3 is CATEPTGGYGYTF. The CDR3 DNA sequence: TGTGCCACCGAACCAACAGGGGGCTATGGCTACACCTTC. Supplemented by reference TRBV2 and TRBJ1-2, the full variable domain reads EPEVTQTPSHQVTQMGQEVILRCVPISNHLYFYWYRQILGQKVEFLVSFYNNEISEKSEIFDDQFSVERPDGSNFTLKIRSTKLEDSAMYFCATEPTGGYGYTFGSGTRLTVV.

The chain employs TRBV9 and TRBJ2-1; D is ambiguous. V lost 4 bases and J 2 bases, leaving 13 bases between the germline ends. This CDR3 has 15 residues. Per the germline V gene, CDR1 is SGDLS and CDR2 is YYNGEE. As DNA, the CDR3 is TGTGCCAGCAGCCCACGACAATCAACCTACAATGAGCAGTTCTTC. This encodes CASSPRQSTYNEQFF.

This rearrangement joins TRBV6-2 or TRBV6-3 to TRBJ1-5; D gene uncertain. The ends were cut back, 0 bases at V and 0 bases at J, with 12 bases in the middle. CDR3 length: 17 residues. The V gene's germline CDR1 is MNHEY and CDR2 SVGEGT. As DNA, the CDR3 is TGTGCCAGCAGTTACTCGACACGGCTCTATAGCAATCAGCCCCAGCATTTT. This sequence encodes CASSYSTRLYSNQPQHF.

The chain uses TRBV30 and TRBJ1-6, with 7 positions matching TRBD1. Trimming took 0 bases from V and 8 from J; bases not matched to a gene: 7. Germline V lookup: CDR1 GTSNPN, CDR2 SVGIG (reference sequence). This CDR3 has 15 residues. In nucleotides, the CDR3 is TGTGCCTGGAGTGTAATGGGGACAGAGGATTCACCCCTCCACTTT. It is translated as CAWSVMGTEDSPLHF.

This clone was observed a few times. The CDR3 region is CASRQGADQPQHF. The CDR3 coding sequence is TGTGCCAGCAGACAGGGGGCCGATCAGCCCCAGCATTTT. The chain links TRBV2 to TRBJ1-5; TRBD1 aligns across 9 bases. Germline trimming cut 6 bases from V and 5 bases from J; bases unmatched to any gene: 2. CDR3 length: 13 residues. CDR1 and CDR2 (germline): SNHLY, FYNNEI.